This section outlines one T cell receptor (beta chain) sequence together with its context. Its specific antigen is unknown. Per-base quality was not reported, and no clone a single base away is much larger than it. The data were taken from a study of blood T cell repertoires in COVID-19 (TCRdb year 2020). Regarding the study in general: Collaborator samples came from the United States, Italy and Spain and covered acute and convalescent phases of COVID-19. Nearly every sample came with metadata listing a de-identified subject ID, COVID-19 status, age in years and sex. Where available, HLA class I and class II types were obtained from metadata supplied by the sample provider rather than from assay-based typing. Subjects who had been exposed to COVID-19, were actively infected with it, or had recovered from it provided the deeply sampled blood TCRbeta repertoires that made up the dataset. Samples were obtained from the ongoing ImmuneRACE study (first 160 participants) and from roughly 1,300 subjects provided by 6 global collaborators. The material from the prospective study consisted of cDNA or gDNA derived from T cells, B-cell-depleted T cells, or PBMCs. A freely available public database, intended as a resource for researchers studying the immune response to SARS-CoV-2, is where the repertoires were released.

What the authors observed across the whole study: Clinical and demographic metadata were provided uncurated, with the amount varying by source and participant.

Inclusive of the bounding cysteine and phenylalanine, the CDR3 is 15 residues long. Of the read, only the CDR3 DNA is kept; its 45 bases are in frame from base 1. After removal of 2 bases from V and 0 bases from J, the junction retains 2 bases not matched to a gene. The germline V gene yields MNHNS for CDR1 and SASEGT for CDR2. In Seattle, one collaborating source enrolled patients while the infection was active and tracked those patients longitudinally over the course of disease. The collaborating institutions used their own protocols to collect whole blood in K2EDTA tubes. Collaborator samples were shipped for TCRbeta analysis as frozen whole blood, isolated PBMCs, or DNA extracted from either sample type. TCRbeta CDR3 regions were amplified from genomic DNA by means of the immunoSEQ Assay, a bias-controlled multiplex PCR. Turning to the authors' computational methods: Within the assay, amplification of reference gene primers was used to estimate how many nucleated cells each sample contained. Sequence reads were collapsed and filtered to measure the absolute abundance of every unique TCRbeta CDR3 rearrangement. For each sample, productive Simpson clonality was calculated as the square root of Simpson's diversity index across productive rearrangements. Entries here come from immuneACCESS through TCRdb and include only in-frame sequences with V and J called. Some clones fail to appear in such tables; in the studies checked, an unresolved V gene covers under half of the shortfall, and the cause of the remainder is unknown. That table supplies the V and J calls and clone size; D and trimming were determined from the DNA. Recorded for this sample are 350,000 to 450,000 clones; 70% to 90% of them occurred a single time. About 1.6% of the sample is held by the ten biggest clonotypes.

This receptor was identified in a woman between 40 and 55 years old with COVID-19, enrolled during active disease. The chain couples TRBV6-1 to TRBJ2-3; TRBD1 lines up with 7 middle nucleotides. Sequenced sample: peripheral blood. The nucleotide sequence is given as TGTGCCAGCAGTGAAACAGGGGCGAGCACAGATACGCAGTATTTT. The encoded protein is CASSETGASTDTQYF.